This T cell receptor (beta chain) emerged from a study of regulatory T cells in long-lasting Graves disease. Looking at the study overall: Recently diagnosed Graves' patients had received antithyroid drugs for under 3 months. Study findings and constraints: Persistent Graves' patients showed less TCR diversity than newly diagnosed ones.

This clonotype was detected ten times or more. The target antigen is unknown. Germline CDR1 and CDR2: LNHDA and SQIVND (reference sequence). This CDR3 region has 15 residues. The germline V and J ends were trimmed by 7 bases and 4 bases, with 18 bases remaining between them. iRepertoire HTBI primers and Arm-PCR of CDR3 regions built TCR beta libraries. MiXCR was run by TCRdb on the multiplex PCR reads, yielding one entry per CDR3 protein. The sample includes 500,000 or so distinct CDR3 sequences, about 15% of them seen just once. Time point of the sample: newly diagnosed GD, antithyroid drugs for less than 3 months. The TCR library used RNA extracted from PBMCs. Around 9.8 milliliters of peripheral blood were taken and placed in EDTA tubes. These data are also associated with another study on T cells in Graves' hyperthyroidism and ophthalmopathy. Per that paper: No progression to ophthalmopathy during 18 months of follow-up defined stable disease.

This rearrangement joins TRBV19 to TRBJ2-3; the D gene is possibly TRBD2 (6 bases). The sample consisted of peripheral blood mononuclear cells (PBMCs), taken at new diagnosis, from a patient treated with antithyroid drugs. The clonotype originates from a woman aged 50 to 60 with Graves disease. This CDR3 reads CASTKGGGLPDTQYF. CDR3 DNA sequence: TGTGCCAGTACCAAGGGAGGAGGGTTGCCAGATACGCAGTATTTT. The whole variable domain, remainder taken from reference TRBV19 and TRBJ2-3, is DGGITQSPKYLFRKEGQNVTLSCEQNLNHDAMYWYRQDPGQGLRLIYYSQIVNDFQKGDIAEGYSVSREKKESFPLTVTSAQKNPTAFYLCASTKGGGLPDTQYFGPGTRLTVL.